The clone carrying this T cell receptor beta chain has only a few counts. Its antigen is as yet unknown. The CDR3 is made up of 13 amino acids. From germline, CDR1 is SGHNT and CDR2 YYREEE (reference sequence). V dropped 2 bases and J dropped 3 bases, with 7 bases sitting between them. This sample is drawn from a study of cytomegalovirus exposure and HLA in healthy donors. In the study overall: In an earlier analysis, around 120 million unique TCR beta sequences were found from 150 million to 200 million T cells.

The PCR contained 60 Vbeta and 13 Jbeta primers. How the authors handled the data: A later analysis tallied about 80 million unique TCR beta chains, 8.5 million to 11 million of them shared. The assay was immunoSEQ multiplex PCR, and TCRdb's table has in-frame clones only and misses some. V, J and clone size were drawn from that table, and D and trimming were deduced from the DNA. The sample includes around 200,000 clones, roughly 80% of them seen just once. Study results and limitations: Later on, an analysis tied approximately 17,000 TCR beta sequences to HLA alleles at 0.05 false discovery rate. Several of the most significant clusters were apparently associated with common viral pathogens in a later analysis.

The sequence was obtained from a man between 50 and 59 years old in good health and CMV-seronegative. The chain has TRBV5-4 and TRBJ2-3, with D maybe TRBD1 (5 bases). Sequences were obtained from PBMCs. DNA for the CDR3: TGTGCCAGCAGCTTACCAGGGACAGATACGCAGTATTTT. The encoded protein is CASSLPGTDTQYF.